This TCR beta chain is from a study of T cells after yellow fever vaccination. At the level of the study: Those fractions that held only low numbers of cells were prepared using the SMART-Seq v4 Ultra Low Input RNA kit.

This clonotype was detected a few times. What it recognizes is unknown. Germline trimming cut 0 bases from V and 1 base from J; bases unmatched to any gene: 5. CDR1 and CDR2 from the germline V gene are SGHRS and YFSETQ. The CDR3 loop spans 17 amino acids. Whole-study findings and limits: High-abundance clonotypes from the bulk population could contaminate FACS-sorted repertoires. Most clones from primary vaccination were detected again post-booster (roughly 96% CD4, approximately 90% CD8).

TCRdb called the 5' RACE reads again in MiXCR, with one record for every CDR3 protein. The sample has a few hundred thousand distinct CDR3 sequences, 3% to 4.5% seen once. This chain uses TRBV5-1 with TRBJ1-3, with TRBD1 identical over 9 bases. This clonotype was sampled from a man between 18 and 29 years old who received the YFV17D yellow fever vaccine. The sample consisted of PBMCs, taken 5 days after the yellow fever booster vaccination. CDR3 region: CASSLGTGDRSGNTIYF. CDR3 nucleotides: TGCGCCAGCAGCTTGGGGACAGGGGATCGGTCTGGAAACACCATATATTTT.